Here is one T cell receptor (beta chain) with its context. The data were obtained in a study of blood T cells in healthy people across ages. From germline, CDR1 is DFQATT and CDR2 SNEGSKA (reference sequence). The length of the CDR3 is 16 residues. Trimming took 0 bases from V and 7 from J; bases not matched to a gene: 12. Sample-barcoded 5' priming and a J-beta primer mix drove a second PCR of roughly 7 to 11 cycles. TCRdb reprocessed the 5' RACE reads via MiXCR and lists one record per CDR3 protein. This sample carries hundreds of thousands of distinct CDR3 sequences, roughly 30% of them seen once, and the ten largest clones take just over 15%.

The sequencing sample was made of blood. V is TRBV20-1 and J is TRBJ2-5, with 9 positions matching TRBD2. This receptor was identified in a woman aged 80 or over in good health. The CDR3 DNA follows: TGCAGTGCTAGAGATCGAGGTAGCGGGAGTGACGGGACCCAGTACTTC. This codes for CSARDRGSGSDGTQYF.